The clone carrying this T cell receptor (beta chain) appeared once. Its antigen is undetermined. CD45RO-negative, CCR7-positively selected cells formed the naive CD8 fraction, excluding terminally differentiated effector memory CD45RA+ cells. Donors were healthy HIV-negative adults without recent acute infections or vaccinations. The data are from a study of shared clonotypes between healthy human individuals. The CDR3 consists of 13 residues. Germline CDR1 reads MNHEY; CDR2 reads SMNVEV (reference sequence). The V end was cut by 5 bases, the J end by 10 bases, with 12 bases between. General observations from the study: Rarefaction analysis demonstrated incomplete sorted-subset sequencing notwithstanding large depth.

The DNA input per sorted-subset replicate PCR was 200 ng, corresponding to around 28,000 T cell genomes. Under the authors' procedure: Filtering differed, since immunoSEQ gave only junction sequences and no quality scores. TCRdb's copy holds only in-frame clones and misses some; the assay was immunoSEQ multiplex PCR. The D gene and trimming were derived from the DNA, and the V and J assignments and clone size from that table. The sample includes about 2,100,000 clones, roughly 91% seen only once; the top ten take under 2%. This sequence originates from a man aged 18 to 30 in good health. Some clones in this sample may be carry-over from other donors' samples. The sample was naive CD8+ T cells from PBMCs. V is TRBV27 and J is TRBJ1-6, with D unresolved. In nucleotides, the CDR3 is TGTGCCAGCAGTCTACTCACCCAGTCACCCCTCCACTTT. Amino acids: CASSLLTQSPLHF.